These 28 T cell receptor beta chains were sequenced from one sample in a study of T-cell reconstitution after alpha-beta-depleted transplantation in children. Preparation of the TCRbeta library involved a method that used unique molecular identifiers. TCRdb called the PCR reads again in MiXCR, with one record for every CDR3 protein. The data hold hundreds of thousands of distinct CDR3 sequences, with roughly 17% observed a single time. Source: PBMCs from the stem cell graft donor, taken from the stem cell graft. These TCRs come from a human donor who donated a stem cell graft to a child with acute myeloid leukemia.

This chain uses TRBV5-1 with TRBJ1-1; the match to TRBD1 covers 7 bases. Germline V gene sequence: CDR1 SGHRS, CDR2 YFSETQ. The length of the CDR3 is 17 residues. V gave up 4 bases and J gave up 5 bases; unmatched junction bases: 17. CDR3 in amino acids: CASSAAFKRGRGTEAFF. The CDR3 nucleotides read TGCGCCAGCAGCGCGGCCTTCAAAAGGGGGCGCGGAACTGAAGCTTTCTTT.

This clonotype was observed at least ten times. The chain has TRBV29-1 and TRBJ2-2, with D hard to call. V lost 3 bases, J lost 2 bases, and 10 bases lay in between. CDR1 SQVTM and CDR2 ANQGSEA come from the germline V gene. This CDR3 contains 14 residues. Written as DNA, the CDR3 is TGCAGCGTTGACGGTTCCAGCAACACCGGGGAGCTGTTTTTT. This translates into CSVDGSSNTGELFF.

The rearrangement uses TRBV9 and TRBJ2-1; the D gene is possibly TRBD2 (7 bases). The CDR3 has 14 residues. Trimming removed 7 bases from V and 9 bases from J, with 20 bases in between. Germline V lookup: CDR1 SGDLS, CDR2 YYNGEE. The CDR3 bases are TGTGCCAGCTACCAGGAGGGGGGGGCCCCTGAGCAGTTCTTC. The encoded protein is CASYQEGGAPEQFF.

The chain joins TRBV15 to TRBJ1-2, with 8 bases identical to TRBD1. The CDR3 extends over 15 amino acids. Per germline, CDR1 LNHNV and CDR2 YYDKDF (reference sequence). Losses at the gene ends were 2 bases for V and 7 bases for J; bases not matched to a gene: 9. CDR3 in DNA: TGTGCCACCAGCAGAAAACAGGGGGTTACGGGTGGCTACACCTTC. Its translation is CATSRKQGVTGGYTF.

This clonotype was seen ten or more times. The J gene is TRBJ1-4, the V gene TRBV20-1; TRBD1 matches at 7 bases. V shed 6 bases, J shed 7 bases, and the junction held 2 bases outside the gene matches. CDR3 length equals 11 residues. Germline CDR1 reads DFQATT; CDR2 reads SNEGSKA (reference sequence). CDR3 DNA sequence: TGCAGTGCGTGGACAGGTGAAAAACTGTTTTTT. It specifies CSAWTGEKLFF.

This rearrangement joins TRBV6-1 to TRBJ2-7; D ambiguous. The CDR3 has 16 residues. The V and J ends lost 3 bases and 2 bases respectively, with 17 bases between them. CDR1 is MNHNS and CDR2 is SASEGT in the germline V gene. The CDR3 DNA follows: TGTGCCAGCAGTGACCCTAGGGTGAGCTCAGCCTACGAGCAGTACGTC. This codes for CASSDPRVSSAYEQYV.

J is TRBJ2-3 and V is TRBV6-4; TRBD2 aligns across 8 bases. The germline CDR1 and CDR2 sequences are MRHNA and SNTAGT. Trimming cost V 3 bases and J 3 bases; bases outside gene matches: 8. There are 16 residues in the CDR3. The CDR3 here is CASSEVAGGLTDTQYF. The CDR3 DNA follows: TGTGCCAGCAGTGAAGTTGCGGGGGGACTTACAGATACGCAGTATTTT.

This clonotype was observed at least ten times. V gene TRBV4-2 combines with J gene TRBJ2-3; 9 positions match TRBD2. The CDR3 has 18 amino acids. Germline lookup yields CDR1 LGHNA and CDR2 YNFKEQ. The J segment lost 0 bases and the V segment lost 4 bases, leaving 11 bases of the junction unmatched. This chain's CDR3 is CASSRGRSGGPSTDTQYF. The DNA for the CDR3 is TGTGCCAGCAGCCGTGGAAGAAGCGGGGGGCCTAGCACAGATACGCAGTATTTT.

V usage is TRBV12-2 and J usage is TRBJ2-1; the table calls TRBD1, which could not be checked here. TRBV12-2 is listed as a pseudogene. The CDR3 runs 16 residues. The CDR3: CASRFKLSTGHNEQFF. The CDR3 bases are TGTGCAAGTCGCTTCAAATTATCCACAGGCCACAATGAGCAGTTCTTC.

Here the CDR3 reads CASSPGQGYGELFF. The CDR3 DNA follows: TGTGCCAGCAGCCCGGGACAGGGGTATGGGGAGCTGTTTTTT. The chain is built from TRBV7-9 and TRBJ2-2, with 10 bases lining up with TRBD1. The V gene end was trimmed by 5 bases and the J gene end by 8 bases; junction bases not matched to a gene: 5. The CDR3 has 14 residues. Germline loops: CDR1 SEHNR, CDR2 FQNEAQ (reference sequence).

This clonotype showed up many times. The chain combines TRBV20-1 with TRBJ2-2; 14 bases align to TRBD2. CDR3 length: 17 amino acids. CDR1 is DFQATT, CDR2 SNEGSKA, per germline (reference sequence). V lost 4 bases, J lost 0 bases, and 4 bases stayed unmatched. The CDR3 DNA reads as TGCAGTGCTATTCGGACTAGCGGGGGGACGAACACCGGGGAGCTGTTTTTT. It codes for CSAIRTSGGTNTGELFF.

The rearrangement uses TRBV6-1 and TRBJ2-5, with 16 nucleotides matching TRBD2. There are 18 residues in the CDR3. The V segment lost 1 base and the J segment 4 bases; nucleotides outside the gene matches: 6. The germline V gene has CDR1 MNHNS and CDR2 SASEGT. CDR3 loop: CASSEGGLAGGRGETQYF. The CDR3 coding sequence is TGTGCCAGCAGTGAAGGGGGACTAGCGGGGGGGCGAGGAGAGACCCAGTACTTC.

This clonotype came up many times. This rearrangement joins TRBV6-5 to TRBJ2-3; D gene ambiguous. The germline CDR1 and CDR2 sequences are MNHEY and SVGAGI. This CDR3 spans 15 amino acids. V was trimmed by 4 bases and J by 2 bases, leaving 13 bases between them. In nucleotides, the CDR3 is TGTGCCAGCAGTTCAAGACTGACACTCACAGATACGCAGTATTTT. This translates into CASSSRLTLTDTQYF.

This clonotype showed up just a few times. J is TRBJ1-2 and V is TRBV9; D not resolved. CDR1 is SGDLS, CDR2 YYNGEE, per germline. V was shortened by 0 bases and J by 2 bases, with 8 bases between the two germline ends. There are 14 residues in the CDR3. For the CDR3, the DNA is TGTGCCAGCAGCGTAGCGGTGGGGAACTATGGCTACACCTTC. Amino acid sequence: CASSVAVGNYGYTF.

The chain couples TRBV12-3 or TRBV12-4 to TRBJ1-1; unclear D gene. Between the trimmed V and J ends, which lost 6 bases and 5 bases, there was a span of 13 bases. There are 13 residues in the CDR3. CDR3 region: CASSPPLGTEAFF. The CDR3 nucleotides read TGTGCCAGCAGCCCCCCCCTTGGGACTGAAGCTTTCTTT.

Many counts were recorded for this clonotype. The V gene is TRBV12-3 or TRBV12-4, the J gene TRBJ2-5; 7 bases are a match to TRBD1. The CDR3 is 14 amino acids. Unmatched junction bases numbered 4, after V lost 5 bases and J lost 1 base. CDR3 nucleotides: TGTGCCAGCAGTGACCGGACAGGCCAAGAGACCCAGTACTTC. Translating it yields CASSDRTGQETQYF.

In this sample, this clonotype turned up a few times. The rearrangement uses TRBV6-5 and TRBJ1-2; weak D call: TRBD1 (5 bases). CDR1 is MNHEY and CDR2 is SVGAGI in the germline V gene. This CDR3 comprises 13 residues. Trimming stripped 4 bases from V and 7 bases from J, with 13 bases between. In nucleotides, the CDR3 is TGTGCCAGCAGTTCCCAGACAGTGGGTGGCTACACCTTC. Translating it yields CASSSQTVGGYTF.

The DNA for the CDR3 is TGTGCCAGCAGTTTACTCGGACAGGCCAATCAGCCCCAGCATTTT. Its translation is CASSLLGQANQPQHF. This sequence joins TRBV12-3 or TRBV12-4 and TRBJ1-5; 7 bases match TRBD1. The CDR3 loop spans 15 amino acids. Losses at the gene ends were 2 bases for V and 3 bases for J; bases not matched to a gene: 4.

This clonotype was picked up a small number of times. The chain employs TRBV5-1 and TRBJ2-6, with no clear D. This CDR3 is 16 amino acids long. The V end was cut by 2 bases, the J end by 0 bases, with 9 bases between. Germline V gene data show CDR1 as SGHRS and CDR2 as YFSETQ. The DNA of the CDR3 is TGCGCCAGCAGCTTAGACCGAATCTCTGGGGCCAACGTCCTGACTTTC. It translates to CASSLDRISGANVLTF. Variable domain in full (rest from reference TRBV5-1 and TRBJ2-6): KAGVTQTPRYLIKTRGQQVTLSCSPISGHRSVSWYQQTPGQGLQFLFEYFSETQRNKGNFPGRFSGRQFSNSRSEMNVSTLELGDSALYLCASSLDRISGANVLTFGAGSRLTVL.

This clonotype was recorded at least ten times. In DNA, the CDR3 is TGCAGCGTTGTGGGGGACTTCGCGGCCCCCGAGCAGTACTTC. Protein sequence: CSVVGDFAAPEQYF. The chain combines TRBV29-1 with TRBJ2-7, with D possibly matching TRBD2 (6 bases). V was clipped by 4 bases and J by 6 bases, with 19 bases between them. The CDR3 loop spans 14 amino acids. Germline V gene data show CDR1 as SQVTM and CDR2 as ANQGSEA.

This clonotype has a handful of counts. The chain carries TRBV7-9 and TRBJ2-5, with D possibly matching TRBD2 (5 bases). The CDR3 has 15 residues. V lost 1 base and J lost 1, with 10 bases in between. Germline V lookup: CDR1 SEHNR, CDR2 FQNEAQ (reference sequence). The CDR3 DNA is TGTGCCAGCAGCTTAGGAGTAGCGTCCCAAGAGACCCAGTACTTC. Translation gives CASSLGVASQETQYF. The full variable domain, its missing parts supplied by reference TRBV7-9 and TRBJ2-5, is DTGVSQNPRHKITKRGQNVTFRCDPISEHNRLYWYRQTLGQGPEFLTYFQNEAQLEKSRLLSDRFSAERPKGSFSTLEIQRTEQGDSAMYLCASSLGVASQETQYFGPGTRLLVL.

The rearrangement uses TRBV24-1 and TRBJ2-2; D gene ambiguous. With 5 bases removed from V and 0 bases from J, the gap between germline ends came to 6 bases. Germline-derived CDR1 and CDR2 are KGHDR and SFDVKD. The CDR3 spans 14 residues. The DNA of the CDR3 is TGTGCCACCAGTGCAGGCGCGAACACCGGGGAGCTGTTTTTT. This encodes CATSAGANTGELFF.

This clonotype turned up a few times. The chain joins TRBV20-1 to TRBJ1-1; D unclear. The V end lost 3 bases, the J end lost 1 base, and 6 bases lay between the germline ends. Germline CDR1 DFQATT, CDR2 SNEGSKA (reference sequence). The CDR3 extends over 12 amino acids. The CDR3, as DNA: TGCAGTGCTAGTGACAAGAACACTGAAGCTTTCTTT. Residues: CSASDKNTEAFF.

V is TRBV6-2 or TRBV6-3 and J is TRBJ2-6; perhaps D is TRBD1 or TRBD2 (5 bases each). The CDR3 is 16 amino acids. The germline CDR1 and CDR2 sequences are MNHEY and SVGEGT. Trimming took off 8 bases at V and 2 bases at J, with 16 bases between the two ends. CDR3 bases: TGTGCCAGCTCGGCCGGGACCTTCGCTGGGGCCAACGTCCTGACTTTC. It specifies CASSAGTFAGANVLTF.

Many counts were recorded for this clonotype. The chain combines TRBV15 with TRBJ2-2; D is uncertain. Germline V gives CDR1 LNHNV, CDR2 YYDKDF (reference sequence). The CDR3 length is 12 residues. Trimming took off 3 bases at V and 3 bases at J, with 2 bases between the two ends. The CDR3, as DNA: TGTGCCACCAGCAGCGACACCGGGGAGCTGTTTTTT. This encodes CATSSDTGELFF.

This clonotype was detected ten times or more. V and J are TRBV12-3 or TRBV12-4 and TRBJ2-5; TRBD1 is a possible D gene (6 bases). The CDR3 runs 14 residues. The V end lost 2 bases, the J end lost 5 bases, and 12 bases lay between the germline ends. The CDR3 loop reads CASSLKQGRETQYF. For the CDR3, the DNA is TGTGCCAGCAGTTTAAAACAGGGCAGGGAGACCCAGTACTTC.

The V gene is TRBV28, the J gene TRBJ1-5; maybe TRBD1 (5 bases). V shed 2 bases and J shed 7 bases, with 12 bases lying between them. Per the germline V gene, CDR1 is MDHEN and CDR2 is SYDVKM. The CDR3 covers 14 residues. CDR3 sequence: CASSLKGDGQPQHF. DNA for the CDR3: TGTGCCAGCAGTTTAAAAGGGGATGGACAGCCCCAGCATTTT.

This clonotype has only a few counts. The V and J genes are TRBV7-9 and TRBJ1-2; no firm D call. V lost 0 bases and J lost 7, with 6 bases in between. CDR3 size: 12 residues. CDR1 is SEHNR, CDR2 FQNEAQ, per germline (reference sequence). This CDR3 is CASSLAGTGYTF. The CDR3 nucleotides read TGTGCCAGCAGCTTAGCTGGTACTGGCTACACCTTC.